These 15 T cell receptor beta chains originate from one sample sequenced in a study of radiotherapy plus CTLA-4 blockade in lung cancer. Produced via immunoSEQ multiplex PCR; TCRdb's table is partial and in-frame only. Here the sample spans 75,000 to 95,000 clones, around 80% being singletons. The source material was peripheral blood, sampled from a patient treated with radiotherapy plus ipilimumab. The receptors derive from a human donor with non-small cell lung cancer that progressed on radiotherapy plus ipilimumab.

The chain carries TRBV2 and TRBJ2-5; D unresolved. Germline CDR1 SNHLY, CDR2 FYNNEI. This CDR3 region has 11 residues. Deletions cut 7 bases from V and 2 bases from J, with 5 bases between. The DNA for the CDR3 is TGTGCCAGCACTCCTCAAGAGACCCAGTACTTC. As protein: CASTPQETQYF.

Notes on this clone: The final CDR3 position lacks the conserved phenylalanine or tryptophan, pointing to a likely read error. The limits of the CDR3 on the DNA are not certain, so only TCRdb's listed CDR3 is given. The gene calls are TRBV7-8 and TRBJ2-2; the table's D call TRBD2 went unverified against the DNA. The CDR3 is 13 amino acids in total, end residues counted. Germline lookup yields CDR1 SGHVS and CDR2 FQNEAQ. The CDR3: CASSFFPLGLREV.

This clone has a handful of counts. The chain recombines TRBV7-9 with TRBJ1-1; 7 bases line up with TRBD1. The germline gives CDR1 SEHNR, CDR2 FQNEAQ (reference sequence). The CDR3 has 14 residues. V shed 3 bases, J shed 4 bases, and the junction held 5 bases outside the gene matches. CDR3 protein: CASSLQGVPTEAFF. The CDR3 coding sequence is TGTGCCAGCAGCTTGCAGGGGGTCCCCACTGAAGCTTTCTTT.

The rearrangement links TRBV9 to TRBJ2-1; no clear D. With 4 bases removed from V and 0 bases from J, the gap between germline ends came to 11 bases. The germline gives CDR1 SGDLS, CDR2 YYNGEE. The CDR3 totals 15 residues. CDR3 sequence (DNA): TGTGCCAGCAGCCCGGCCGGTAGCTCCTACAATGAGCAGTTCTTC. This translates into CASSPAGSSYNEQFF.

The rearrangement links TRBV19 to TRBJ2-1; tentatively, D is TRBD1 (6 bases). Germline V CDR1 and CDR2: LNHDA, SQIVND (reference sequence). Trimming removed 6 bases from V and 12 bases from J, with 21 bases in between. This CDR3 has 14 residues. DNA of the CDR3: TGTGCCAGTAGGAAGCCGAGGCAGGGGTATCCGCAGTTCTTC. Translating gives CASRKPRQGYPQFF.

The chain links TRBV6-5 to TRBJ2-1, with 12 nucleotides matching TRBD2. V lost 2 bases to trimming and J lost 8 bases; unmatched junction nucleotides: 4. The CDR3 is made up of 15 amino acids. Germline V lookup: CDR1 MNHEY, CDR2 SVGAGI. The CDR3 sequence: CASSYGLAGIYEQFF. In DNA, the CDR3 is TGTGCCAGCAGTTACGGACTAGCGGGAATCTATGAGCAGTTCTTC.

This chain joins TRBV27 and TRBJ1-2, with 9 bases that match TRBD1. This CDR3 is 13 amino acids long. Germline trimming cut 3 bases from V and 6 bases from J; bases unmatched to any gene: 2. CDR1 and CDR2 (germline): MNHEY, SMNVEV (reference sequence). The CDR3 nucleotides read TGTGCCAGCAGTTTCCGGGACAGGGATGGCTACACCTTC. This gives the protein CASSFRDRDGYTF.

This chain uses TRBV6-6 with TRBJ1-4; maybe TRBD1 (6 bases). CDR1 and CDR2 from the germline V gene are MNHNY and SVGAGI (reference sequence). V lost 2 bases and J 4 bases, leaving 11 bases between the germline ends. The CDR3 has 15 amino acids. The CDR3 coding sequence is TGTGCCAGCAGTTACAACAGGGTTGGTAATGAAAAACTGTTTTTT. This encodes CASSYNRVGNEKLFF.

In nucleotides, the CDR3 is TGTGCCATCAGTGAGTCGTTGGTGGAACTTGGACTAGCGGGACTCCAAGAGACCCAGTACTTC. Translated: CAISESLVELGLAGLQETQYF. This chain uses TRBV10-3 with TRBJ2-5; TRBD2 matches 12 bases. The CDR3 extends over 21 amino acids. The V segment lost 0 bases and the J segment 1 base; nucleotides outside the gene matches: 15. CDR1 and CDR2 from the germline V gene are ENHRY and SYGVKD.

The chain recombines TRBV28 with TRBJ1-2, with D possibly TRBD1 on 6 matching bases. The CDR3 loop spans 13 amino acids. Looked up from germline, CDR1 is MDHEN and CDR2 is SYDVKM. Trimming took 1 base from V and 8 from J, leaving 11 bases between them. In DNA, the CDR3 is TGTGCCAGCAGTTTATCCCAGGGGAGCGGCTACACCTTC. It translates to CASSLSQGSGYTF.

The sample holds one count of this clone. This chain links TRBV4-1 with TRBJ2-1; TRBD2 matches at 15 bases. The CDR3 contains 15 residues. Losses at the gene ends were 5 bases for V and 9 bases for J; bases not matched to a gene: 5. Germline assignment: CDR1 MGHRA and CDR2 YSYEKL. For the CDR3, the DNA is TGCGCCAGCAGCTTACGGACTAGCGGGAGGGCTGAGCAGTTCTTC. This sequence encodes CASSLRTSGRAEQFF.

The chain joins TRBV2 to TRBJ1-1, with D perhaps TRBD1 (5 bases). The V and J ends lost 7 bases and 2 bases respectively, with 17 bases between them. This CDR3 has 15 residues. Per the germline V gene, CDR1 is SNHLY and CDR2 is FYNNEI. The CDR3 here is CASKEMDTLNTEAFF. The CDR3 DNA is TGTGCCAGCAAGGAAATGGACACATTAAACACTGAAGCTTTCTTT.

This clone appeared a few times. This chain connects TRBV30 to TRBJ1-2; TRBD1 might be the D (5 bases). Trimming left V 0 bases short and J 8 bases short, with 16 bases between. Germline V gene sequence: CDR1 GTSNPN, CDR2 SVGIG (reference sequence). The CDR3 length is 14 residues. DNA of the CDR3: TGTGCCTGGAGTGTACAGGTCCCCGTGGGAGGCTACACCTTC. It codes for CAWSVQVPVGGYTF.

The chain employs TRBV2 and TRBJ2-3, with 8 bases identical to TRBD2. The CDR3 extends over 14 amino acids. The germline gives CDR1 SNHLY, CDR2 FYNNEI. Trimming cost V 8 bases and J 9 bases; bases outside gene matches: 13. The CDR3 is CASLGGGSEDTQYF. The DNA of the CDR3 is TGTGCCAGCTTGGGCGGGGGGAGTGAAGACACGCAGTATTTT. The full variable domain, rest sourced from reference TRBV2 and TRBJ2-3, is EPEVTQTPSHQVTQMGQEVILRCVPISNHLYFYWYRQILGQKVEFLVSFYNNEISEKSEIFDDQFSVERPDGSNFTLKIRSTKLEDSAMYFCASLGGGSEDTQYFGPGTRLTVL.

The chain carries TRBV5-1 and TRBJ2-1; TRBD2 matches at 10 bases. In germline, CDR1 is SGHRS, CDR2 YFSETQ. The CDR3 has 16 amino acids. The ends lost 4 bases at V and 9 bases at J; junction bases unmatched: 13. CDR3 in DNA: TGCGCCAGCAGCGTCGATCCGGGACTAGCGCGGAGTGAGCAGTTCTTC. Its protein product is CASSVDPGLARSEQFF.